A selection of T cell receptor beta chains follows, all from one sample in a study of tumor and adjacent non-tumor tissue in lung cancer. TCRdb reprocessed the multiplex PCR reads via MiXCR and lists one record per CDR3 protein. In the table there are some 70,000 distinct CDR3 sequences, around two thirds of which are singletons. The sequenced sample was distant non-tumor lung tissue. The source of these receptors is a woman aged 50 to 60 with non-small cell lung cancer. Each CDR3 is given with its conserved first and last residue. D genes are given only for firm matches. Clone size appears in some rows only: once, few, many, or a class for an expanded clone.

V: TRBV6-1
size: NA
D: NA
J: TRBJ2-6
CDR3: CATTPRGSGTNVLTF
DNA: TGTGCCACCACCCCTAGGGGCTCTGGTACCAACGTCCTGACTTTC

V: TRBV7-9
size: once
D: NA
J: TRBJ1-3
CDR3: CARSTDRAQCGNTIYF
DNA: TGTGCCAGGAGCACCGACCGGGCCCAGTGTGGAAACACCATATATTTT

V: TRBV6-1
size: many
D: NA
J: TRBJ1-5
CDR3: CASSKKGVDQPQHF
DNA: TGTGCCAGCAGTAAGAAGGGGGTTGATCAGCCCCAGCATTTT

V: TRBV11-3
size: NA
D: NA
J: TRBJ2-3
CDR3: CASRIRGTGTQYF
DNA: TGTGCCAGCAGAATCAGGGGTACAGGTACGCAGTATTTT

V: TRBV29-1
size: NA
D: TRBD1
J: TRBJ2-3
CDR3: CSVRTGSVDTQNF
DNA: TGCAGCGTTAGGACAGGGAGTGTAGATACGCAGAATTTT

V: TRBV11-2
size: NA
D: NA
J: TRBJ2-7
CDR3: CANSLVSSGRGYEQYF
DNA: TGTGCCAACAGCTTAGTGAGTAGTGGCCGGGGATACGAGCAGTACTTC

V: TRBV20-1
size: many
D: NA
J: TRBJ2-1
CDR3: CSSRELGMSYNEQFF
DNA: TGCAGTTCCAGAGAACTAGGGATGTCCTACAATGAGCAGTTCTTC

V: TRBV20-1
size: NA
D: NA
J: TRBJ2-5
CDR3: CSTRDPGRSRETHYF
DNA: TGCAGTACTAGAGATCCGGGGCGGTCCAGGGAGACCCATTACTTC

V: TRBV6-2/TRBV6-3
size: NA
D: TRBD1
J: TRBJ1-3
CDR3: CANSYLGQGPGNTIYF
DNA: TGTGCCAACAGTTACCTCGGACAGGGCCCTGGAAACACCATATATTTT

V: TRBV20-1
size: many
D: NA
J: TRBJ1-1
CDR3: CSAPNRRLNTEAFF
DNA: TGCAGTGCTCCCAACAGGAGATTGAACACTGAAGCTTTCTTT

V: TRBV30
size: once
D: NA
J: TRBJ2-7
CDR3: CAWSAEAYEHFF
DNA: TGTGCCTGGAGTGCTGAAGCGTACGAGCATTTCTTC

V: TRBV6-1
size: NA
D: TRBD2
J: TRBJ2-3
CDR3: CANSGISGRDTQYF
DNA: TGTGCCAACAGTGGGATTAGCGGGAGAGATACGCAGTATTTT

V: TRBV20-1
size: NA
D: TRBD1
J: TRBJ1-6
CDR3: CGARDYRTGRSSPLHF
DNA: TGCGGTGCTAGAGATTACAGGACAGGGCGGAGTTCACCCCTCCACTTT

V: TRBV6-6
size: many
D: TRBD1
J: TRBJ2-7
CDR3: CASSAPGQGIYEQYF
DNA: TGTGCCAGCAGCGCTCCGGGACAGGGGATTTACGAGCAGTACTTC

V: TRBV28
size: NA
D: TRBD2
J: TRBJ2-1
CDR3: CASSLWTSRAVFFHEQFF
DNA: TGTGCCAGCAGTTTATGGACTAGCAGGGCCGTTTTTTTCCATGAGCAGTTCTTC

V: TRBV11-1
size: NA
D: NA
J: TRBJ2-3
CDR3: CASRGTGIDTQYF
DNA: TGTGCCAGCAGAGGGACGGGGATTGATACGCAATATTTT

V: TRBV4-1
size: few
D: NA
J: TRBJ2-3
CDR3: CASSQTGERTDTQYF
DNA: TGCGCCAGCAGCCAGACGGGAGAACGCACAGATACGCAGTATTTT

V: TRBV12-3/TRBV12-4
size: few
D: NA
J: TRBJ1-2
CDR3: CASNWAVDGGYTF
DNA: TGTGCCAGCAATTGGGCAGTGGACGGCGGCTACACCTTC

V: TRBV5-6
size: many
D: NA
J: TRBJ2-5
CDR3: CASSSSLPPGTQYF
DNA: TGTGCCAGCAGCTCTAGCCTCCCCCCGGGGACCCAGTACTTC

V: TRBV6-2/TRBV6-3
size: NA
D: NA
J: TRBJ1-2
CDR3: CASISQDMDGYTF
DNA: TGTGCCAGTATTTCTCAGGATATGGATGGCTACACCTTC

V: TRBV5-1
size: NA
D: NA
J: TRBJ2-5
CDR3: CASIPFGDGPYGETQYF
DNA: TGCGCCAGCATCCCTTTTGGGGACGGGCCCTATGGGGAGACCCAGTACTTC

V: TRBV5-1
size: NA
D: TRBD1
J: TRBJ2-5
CDR3: CANSLGNRGRETQYF
DNA: TGCGCCAACAGCTTGGGTAACAGGGGGCGAGAGACCCAGTACTTC

V: TRBV29-1
size: NA
D: TRBD2
J: TRBJ2-1
CDR3: CSVLDSGRAGDEQFF
DNA: TGCAGTGTTCTCGATAGCGGGAGGGCAGGGGATGAGCAGTTCTTC

V: TRBV5-1
size: NA
D: TRBD1
J: TRBJ1-2
CDR3: CASRPGTATGGYTF
DNA: TGCGCCAGCAGGCCCGGGACAGCCACCGGTGGCTACACCTTC

V: TRBV20-1
size: many
D: NA
J: TRBJ2-1
CDR3: CSARSRAAYNEQFF
DNA: TGCAGTGCTAGATCCAGGGCAGCCTACAATGAGCAGTTCTTC

V: TRBV13
size: NA
D: TRBD1
J: TRBJ1-2
CDR3: CASSSNRGRGYGYTF
DNA: TGTGCCAGCAGCTCAAACAGGGGGCGAGGCTATGGCTACACCTTC

V: TRBV7-8
size: many
D: TRBD2
J: TRBJ2-5
CDR3: CASSLALAGERVQETQYF
DNA: TGTGCCAGCAGCTTAGCTCTAGCGGGAGAGCGGGTCCAAGAGACCCAGTACTTC

V: TRBV11-1
size: NA
D: TRBD1
J: TRBJ2-1
CDR3: CASSLAVGQGEQFF
DNA: TGTGCCAGCAGCTTAGCAGTAGGACAGGGTGAGCAGTTCTTC

V: TRBV20-1
size: NA
D: NA
J: TRBJ2-1
CDR3: CNVSYWNIEQFF
DNA: TGCAATGTTAGCTATTGGAACATTGAGCAGTTCTTC

V: TRBV11-2
size: NA
D: NA
J: TRBJ2-7
CDR3: CAISLAAGRSWPYEQYF
DNA: TGTGCCATCAGCTTAGCCGCGGGACGCTCGTGGCCCTACGAACAGTACTTC

V: TRBV6-2/TRBV6-3
size: many
D: TRBD2
J: TRBJ2-1
CDR3: CASGLAGGNEQFF
DNA: TGTGCCAGCGGTCTAGCGGGAGGCAATGAGCAGTTCTTC

V: TRBV12-3/TRBV12-4
size: NA
D: NA
J: TRBJ1-1
CDR3: CASNFSETSFEAFF
DNA: TGTGCCAGCAATTTCTCCGAGACAAGTTTTGAAGCTTTCTTT

V: TRBV29-1
size: NA
D: TRBD2
J: TRBJ2-1
CDR3: CSVELAGIGEQLF
DNA: TGCAGCGTTGAATTAGCGGGAATCGGTGAGCAGTTATTC

V: TRBV6-2/TRBV6-3
size: NA
D: TRBD2
J: TRBJ2-3
CDR3: CASNTLSGGTDTQYF
DNA: TGTGCCAGCAATACTCTTAGCGGGGGCACGGATACGCAGTATTTT

V: TRBV29-1
size: NA
D: NA
J: TRBJ1-5
CDR3: CNVDGGAQPQHF
DNA: TGCAACGTTGACGGGGGGGCCCAACCCCAGCATTTT

V: TRBV29-1
size: NA
D: NA
J: TRBJ1-5
CDR3: CSVRTGDGQHF
DNA: TGCAGCGTGAGAACGGGAGATGGGCAGCATTTT

V: TRBV7-9
size: NA
D: NA
J: TRBJ2-5
CDR3: CVSSLSAAGETQYF
DNA: TGTGTCAGCAGCTTAAGCGCAGCCGGGGAGACCCAGTACTTC

V: TRBV20-1
size: many
D: NA
J: TRBJ2-1
CDR3: CSATVRYSYNEQFF
DNA: TGCAGTGCTACCGTCAGATACTCCTACAATGAGCAGTTCTTC

V: TRBV12-3/TRBV12-4
size: NA
D: NA
J: TRBJ1-2
CDR3: CASSPDRWLYGYTF
DNA: TGTGCCAGCAGTCCTGACAGGTGGCTCTATGGCTATACCTTC

V: TRBV12-3/TRBV12-4
size: NA
D: TRBD1
J: TRBJ2-5
CDR3: CASSKTQGIVETQYF
DNA: TGTGCCAGTAGCAAAACACAGGGGATCGTAGAGACCCAGTACTTC

V: TRBV12-3/TRBV12-4
size: NA
D: TRBD2
J: TRBJ2-2
CDR3: CASTNGLATNTGELFF
DNA: TGTGCCAGCACCAATGGACTAGCAACGAACACCGGGGAGCTGTTTTTT

V: TRBV4-2
size: NA
D: TRBD1
J: TRBJ1-3
CDR3: CASSQEDRAGNTTYF
DNA: TGTGCCAGCAGCCAAGAGGACAGGGCTGGAAATACCACATATTTT

V: TRBV11-2
size: few
D: NA
J: TRBJ2-1
CDR3: CAGSLESGAGRFF
DNA: TGTGCCGGCAGCTTAGAGTCTGGCGCAGGGCGGTTCTTC

V: TRBV6-6
size: NA
D: TRBD2
J: TRBJ2-2
CDR3: CASSRGLVGGAGELFF
DNA: TGTGCCAGCAGTCGGGGACTAGTGGGAGGAGCCGGGGAGCTGTTTTTT

V: TRBV29-1
size: NA
D: NA
J: TRBJ1-2
CDR3: CSVVLSHGHTF
DNA: TGCAGCGTTGTTCTGAGCCATGGCCACACCTTC

V: TRBV20-1
size: NA
D: NA
J: TRBJ2-7
CDR3: CSARWSGAAYEQYF
DNA: TGCAGTGCTAGATGGTCAGGGGCTGCCTACGAGCAGTACTTC

V: TRBV4-1
size: NA
D: NA
J: TRBJ1-5
CDR3: CASSQNRDNNQSRHF
DNA: TGCGCCAGCAGCCAGAACCGAGACAATAATCAGTCCCGGCATTTT

V: TRBV28
size: NA
D: NA
J: TRBJ2-1
CDR3: CASSFPPVDEQFF
DNA: TGTGCCAGCAGTTTTCCGCCGGTGGATGAGCAGTTCTTC

V: TRBV12-3/TRBV12-4
size: NA
D: TRBD1
J: TRBJ2-5
CDR3: CASLGQGGETQYF
DNA: TGTGCCAGCCTTGGACAGGGTGGAGAGACTCAGTACTTC

V: TRBV30
size: many
D: NA
J: TRBJ2-1
CDR3: CAWSVLNEQFF
DNA: TGTGCCTGGAGTGTACTCAATGAGCAGTTCTTC

V: TRBV28
size: many
D: NA
J: TRBJ2-5
CDR3: CASSVSGVETQYF
DNA: TGTGCCAGCTCCGTCTCAGGGGTAGAGACCCAGTACTTC

V: TRBV4-3
size: NA
D: NA
J: TRBJ2-1
CDR3: CASSRDGGRHNEQFF
DNA: TGCGCCAGCAGTCGAGACGGGGGAAGACATAATGAGCAGTTCTTC

V: TRBV6-2/TRBV6-3
size: NA
D: NA
J: TRBJ1-2
CDR3: CASTRDSSYVYTF
DNA: TGTGCCAGCACCCGAGATTCTTCCTATGTCTACACGTTC

V: TRBV20-1
size: few
D: NA
J: TRBJ1-4
CDR3: CSARRSTATNEKLFF
DNA: TGCAGTGCTAGACGATCGACAGCAACTAATGAAAAACTGTTTTTT

V: TRBV6-1
size: NA
D: NA
J: TRBJ2-1
CDR3: CASSGGSNSEQFF
DNA: TGTGCCAGCAGTGGGGGGTCCAACAGTGAACAGTTCTTC

V: TRBV4-2
size: NA
D: TRBD2
J: TRBJ2-2
CDR3: CASSQAPGLDSTGELFF
DNA: TGTGCCAGCAGCCAAGCTCCGGGACTAGACTCTACCGGGGAGCTGTTTTTT

V: TRBV29-1
size: many
D: TRBD1
J: TRBJ1-2
CDR3: CSVWGTVYGYTF
DNA: TGCAGCGTCTGGGGGACAGTCTATGGCTACACCTTC

V: TRBV5-6
size: NA
D: NA
J: TRBJ2-3
CDR3: CASSRLTGDGGTNTQYF
DNA: TGTGCCAGCAGCCGTTTAACAGGGGACGGGGGCACAAATACGCAGTATTTT

V: TRBV11-2
size: NA
D: NA
J: TRBJ2-5
CDR3: CASSLSRQDPSMETQYF
DNA: TGTGCCAGCAGCTTGTCGCGGCAGGATCCATCAATGGAGACCCAGTACTTC

V: TRBV12-3/TRBV12-4
size: NA
D: TRBD1
J: TRBJ2-3
CDR3: CASSIRQGRDTRYF
DNA: TGTGCCAGCAGCATACGACAGGGGAGAGATACGCGGTATTTT